This TCR beta chain comes out of a study of early T cells in non-severe SARS-CoV-2 infection. The overall study: Chains were unpaired, as sequencing was done on bulk RNA from unsorted whole blood. Findings and caveats of the study: Clonotype matching in VDJdb favored anti-spike CD8 responses and did not capture private and CD4 specificities.

Each single cDNA molecule received a unique molecular identifier. TCRdb recomputed calls from the 5' RACE reads with MiXCR, one row per CDR3 protein. This table holds about 37,000 distinct CDR3 sequences, roughly 7.9% found once. Germline V CDR1 and CDR2: DFQATT, SNEGSKA (reference sequence). There are 13 residues in the CDR3. With 1 base removed from V and 1 base from J, the gap between germline ends came to 7 bases. This clonotype appeared many times. Its specificity is not known. The chain has TRBV20-1 and TRBJ2-5; D ambiguous. Source: whole blood, taken at baseline. This TCR was sampled from an adult who was a healthcare worker with PCR-confirmed SARS-CoV-2 infection or an uninfected control (not recorded which). In DNA, the CDR3 is TGCAGTGCTAGAGTAGGAGTCCAAGAGACCCAGTACTTC. This gives the protein CSARVGVQETQYF.